This entry lists 31 T cell receptor beta chains sequenced from one sample in a study of human T cells and chemical hapten exposure. Described time point: patch test 1, 2 weeks after DPC sensitization. The sample's treatment: therapeutic diphenylcyclopropenone sensitization with weekly scalp DPC. TCRdb independently ran MiXCR on the RACE reads; one entry per CDR3 protein. This table holds around 76,000 distinct CDR3 sequences, 12% found once. Sample: whole blood, taken in connection with sensitization to the hapten diphenylcyclopropenone (DPC). The receptor set was obtained from a woman aged 55-69 years with alopecia areata. Some clones in this sample may be carry-over from other donors' samples.

This clonotype was recorded many times. V usage is TRBV20-1 and J usage is TRBJ1-5; 9 positions match TRBD1. Germline V gene lookup returns CDR1 DFQATT and CDR2 SNEGSKA (reference sequence). After removal of 3 bases from V and 5 bases from J, the junction contained 2 bases not matched to a gene. There are 13 residues in the CDR3. The DNA of the CDR3 is TGCAGTGCTAGGGGACAGGGTCATCAGCCCCAGCATTTT. Its translation is CSARGQGHQPQHF.

This chain links TRBV6-5 with TRBJ2-1, with 12 bases fitting TRBD1. This CDR3 has 16 residues. Germline CDR1 reads MNHEY; CDR2 reads SVGAGI. Unmatched junction bases numbered 9, after V lost 6 bases and J lost 6 bases. The CDR3 nucleotides are TGTGCCAGCAGCGCGGGACAGGGGGCATCGGGCAATGAGCAGTTCTTC. It yields the protein CASSAGQGASGNEQFF.

The chain uses TRBV29-1 and TRBJ1-3; no reliable D call. The CDR3 is 12 amino acids. The germline gives CDR1 SQVTM, CDR2 ANQGSEA. Trimming took off 7 bases at V and 4 bases at J, with 11 bases between the two ends. The CDR3, as DNA: TGCAGCGGACTTCTCCAGGGAAACACCATATATTTT. It translates to CSGLLQGNTIYF.

This clonotype was seen at least ten times. The chain uses TRBV3-1 and TRBJ2-1; TRBD2 matches 8 bases. Germline V gene lookup returns CDR1 LGHDT and CDR2 YNNKEL (reference sequence). Trimming took 4 bases from V and 3 from J; bases not matched to a gene: 2. This CDR3 is built from 14 residues. DNA for the CDR3: TGTGCCAGCAGCCGGGGACTAGTCTACAATGAGCAGTTCTTC. Amino acids: CASSRGLVYNEQFF.

The V call is TRBV7-3, the J call TRBJ1-6, with D unclear. Germline values: CDR1 SGHTA, CDR2 FQGTGA. V lost 4 bases to trimming and J lost 13 bases, with 11 bases between them. This CDR3 comprises 12 residues. CDR3 sequence: CASSSPTGPLHF. CDR3 DNA: TGTGCCAGCAGCTCCCCGACCGGGCCCCTCCACTTT.

This clonotype occurred many times. The gene calls are TRBV20-1 and TRBJ1-4; TRBD1 aligns across 7 bases. CDR1 is DFQATT and CDR2 is SNEGSKA in the germline V gene (reference sequence). The CDR3 runs 15 residues. Trimming at V came to 6 bases and at J to 10 bases, leaving 17 bases not matched to a gene. The CDR3 sequence is CSAPTRGTTKGKLFF. The CDR3 bases are TGCAGTGCCCCAACCAGGGGGACAACAAAAGGAAAACTGTTTTTT.

The V gene is TRBV6-5, the J gene TRBJ2-2; D is ambiguous. Trimming removed 7 bases from V and 1 base from J, with 13 bases in between. The germline V gene encodes CDR1 MNHEY and CDR2 SVGAGI. This CDR3 spans 15 amino acids. The CDR3 region has the DNA TGTGCCAGCAAAATACAGAGCTTGAACACCGGGGAGCTGTTTTTT. Its protein is CASKIQSLNTGELFF.

This clonotype was counted ten times or more. This chain's CDR3 is CASSLEPTGLDTQYF. In DNA form, the CDR3 reads TGCGCCAGCAGCTTGGAACCTACTGGGTTAGATACGCAGTATTTT. The genes are TRBV5-1 and TRBJ2-3; D is unresolved. This CDR3 has 15 amino acids. CDR1 and CDR2 from the germline V gene are SGHRS and YFSETQ. The V end was cut by 0 bases, the J end by 5 bases, with 13 bases between.

This clonotype was counted at least ten times. The J gene is TRBJ1-6, the V gene TRBV2, with D uncertain. Germline CDR1 reads SNHLY; CDR2 reads FYNNEI. The CDR3 length is 12 residues. Deletions cut 3 bases from V and 8 bases from J, with 5 bases between. The CDR3 here is CASSETYSPLHF. CDR3 nucleotide sequence: TGTGCCAGCAGTGAGACTTATTCACCCCTCCACTTT.

This clonotype was counted ten times or more. The J gene is TRBJ1-1, the V gene TRBV11-2; D is unclear. V lost 3 bases and J lost 3, with 11 bases in between. This CDR3 is 14 amino acids long. Per germline, CDR1 SGHAT and CDR2 FQNNGV. CDR3 bases: TGTGCCAGCAGCTTGGGTCTGGACCACACTGAAGCTTTCTTT. Protein product: CASSLGLDHTEAFF.

This clonotype showed up many times. This sequence joins TRBV6-5 and TRBJ2-5; D is perhaps TRBD1 or TRBD2 (6 bases each). Germline V gene sequence: CDR1 MNHEY, CDR2 SVGAGI. The V end lost 2 bases, the J end lost 5 bases, and 12 bases lay between the germline ends. CDR3 length: 14 amino acids. CDR3 nucleotides: TGTGCCAGCAGTTACGGAGGGGGTCGGGAGACCCAGTACTTC. This sequence encodes CASSYGGGRETQYF.

This clonotype was recorded a few times. The chain uses TRBV2 and TRBJ1-5, with 8 positions matching TRBD1. CDR1 is SNHLY, CDR2 FYNNEI, per germline. This CDR3 spans 15 amino acids. Trimming at V came to 6 bases and at J to 4 bases, leaving 8 bases not matched to a gene. CDR3 DNA: TGTGCCAGCAGCGGAGGACAGGGCGGTAATCAGCCCCAGCATTTT. Amino acid sequence: CASSGGQGGNQPQHF. Using reference TRBV2 and TRBJ1-5 for the parts outside the CDR3, the full variable domain is EPEVTQTPSHQVTQMGQEVILRCVPISNHLYFYWYRQILGQKVEFLVSFYNNEISEKSEIFDDQFSVERPDGSNFTLKIRSTKLEDSAMYFCASSGGQGGNQPQHFGDGTRLSIL.

This clonotype was detected many times. This chain uses TRBV9 with TRBJ1-1; 7 nucleotides align to TRBD1. The CDR3 totals 16 residues. Trimming cost V 1 base and J 1 base; bases outside gene matches: 7. Per germline, CDR1 SGDLS and CDR2 YYNGEE. CDR3 amino acids: CASSVYEGQSNTEAFF. The DNA of the CDR3 is TGTGCCAGCAGCGTATACGAGGGACAGTCGAACACTGAAGCTTTCTTT.

There are many counts of this clonotype. The gene calls are TRBV29-1 and TRBJ2-1; 8 bases agree with TRBD2. The germline gives CDR1 SQVTM, CDR2 ANQGSEA. With 3 bases clipped from V and 7 bases from J, the junction kept 5 bases outside the gene matches. The CDR3 consists of 13 residues. This CDR3 is CSVDWTGGNEQFF. As DNA, the CDR3 is TGCAGCGTTGACTGGACGGGAGGGAATGAGCAGTTCTTC.

CDR3 coding DNA: TGCAGCGTTGAAGACGTGGGAAGGACTCCTATACAAGAGACCCAGTACTTC. It is translated as CSVEDVGRTPIQETQYF. The V and J genes are TRBV29-1 and TRBJ2-5; possible D gene TRBD2, 5 bases. This CDR3 is 17 amino acids long. CDR1 is SQVTM, CDR2 ANQGSEA, per germline. Trimming shortened V by 0 bases and J by 2 bases, and 19 bases separated the two germline ends.

A few counts support this clonotype. The chain has TRBV12-5 and TRBJ2-5, with 10 bases fitting TRBD1. The V gene's germline CDR1 is LGHNT and CDR2 FRNRAP. J was trimmed by 2 bases and V by 2 bases; bases with no gene match: 5. CDR3 length: 16 residues. As DNA, the CDR3 is TGTGCTAGTGGTTTGTCCCGGGACAGGGGTCAAGAGACCCAGTACTTC. It is translated as CASGLSRDRGQETQYF.

The CDR3 spells CASSPDSVKTQYF. The CDR3, as DNA: TGTGCCAGCAGTCCGGACTCCGTCAAGACCCAGTACTTC. This chain joins TRBV2 and TRBJ2-5; D is perhaps TRBD2 (5 bases). V was trimmed by 5 bases and J by 6 bases, leaving 13 bases between them. The CDR3 has 13 amino acids. Germline values: CDR1 SNHLY, CDR2 FYNNEI.

The sample holds many counts of this clonotype. The chain has TRBV28 and TRBJ2-5; possibly TRBD2 for D (6 bases). The CDR3 length is 12 residues. V was shortened by 2 bases and J by 6 bases, with 7 bases between the two germline ends. Germline V gene data show CDR1 as MDHEN and CDR2 as SYDVKM. The CDR3 sequence: CASSLAGQTQYF. CDR3 DNA: TGTGCCAGCAGTTTAGCGGGGCAGACCCAGTACTTC.

The chain is built from TRBV4-1 and TRBJ1-5; D ambiguous. This CDR3 region has 15 residues. Germline loops: CDR1 MGHRA, CDR2 YSYEKL. V was pared by 4 bases and J by 2 bases, with 12 bases between. DNA of the CDR3: TGCGCCAGCAGCCTCCTCGTACACGGCAATCAGCCCCAGCATTTT. Residues: CASSLLVHGNQPQHF.

This clonotype was observed at least ten times. V and J are TRBV4-1 and TRBJ2-4, with D hard to call. Trimming left V 4 bases short and J 1 base short, with 14 bases between. CDR1 and CDR2 from the germline V gene are MGHRA and YSYEKL. The CDR3 spans 16 residues. The CDR3 DNA sequence: TGCGCCAGCAGCCGCCCCACCCTCGGGGCCAAAAACATTCAGTACTTC. This gives the protein CASSRPTLGAKNIQYF.

This chain links TRBV30 with TRBJ1-2; 9 bases fit TRBD1. V lost 5 bases, J lost 8 bases, and 9 bases stayed unmatched. The CDR3 runs 13 residues. Germline assignment: CDR1 GTSNPN and CDR2 SVGIG (reference sequence). The CDR3: CAWVQGARTGYTF. CDR3 coding DNA: TGTGCCTGGGTACAGGGGGCGCGAACGGGCTACACCTTC.

This clonotype was seen only a few times. This chain links TRBV3-1 with TRBJ2-4; 8 bases match TRBD1. The CDR3 has 14 residues. Trimming at V came to 4 bases and at J to 5 bases, leaving 4 bases not matched to a gene. Germline-derived CDR1 and CDR2 are LGHDT and YNNKEL (reference sequence). CDR3 residues: CASSLDRAQNIQYF. Here the CDR3 DNA reads TGTGCCAGCAGCCTGGACAGGGCGCAAAACATTCAGTACTTC. Complete variable domain (other parts from reference TRBV3-1 and TRBJ2-4): DTAVSQTPKYLVTQMGNDKSIKCEQNLGHDTMYWYKQDSKKFLKIMFSYNNKELIINETVPNRFSPKSPDKAHLNLHINSLELGDSAVYFCASSLDRAQNIQYFGAGTRLSVL.

The J gene is TRBJ2-7, the V gene TRBV5-8; maybe TRBD2 (6 bases). Germline CDR1 is SGHTS and CDR2 is YDEGEE. This CDR3 is built from 15 residues. Trimming shortened V by 0 bases and J by 2 bases, and 12 bases separated the two germline ends. CDR3 in amino acids: CASSLAAAGPYEQYF. CDR3 DNA: TGTGCCAGCAGCTTGGCAGCGGCGGGGCCCTACGAGCAGTACTTC.

This clonotype occurred a few times. The chain links TRBV6-6 to TRBJ1-2; a weak D match, TRBD1 (6 bases). V was shortened by 1 base and J by 3 bases, with 9 bases between the two germline ends. The CDR3 covers 14 residues. Germline assignment: CDR1 MNHNY and CDR2 SVGAGI (reference sequence). The chain's CDR3 is CASSYFRTDYGYTF. CDR3 sequence (DNA): TGTGCCAGCAGTTACTTCCGGACAGACTATGGCTACACCTTC.

This chain joins TRBV20-1 and TRBJ1-2; 8 nucleotides align to TRBD1. The length of the CDR3 is 12 residues. Germline loops: CDR1 DFQATT, CDR2 SNEGSKA (reference sequence). V lost 5 bases and J lost 5; bases outside the gene matches: 4. DNA for the CDR3: TGCAGTGCTCCGGACAGGGATTATGGCTACACCTTC. Amino acids: CSAPDRDYGYTF.

This clonotype occurred many times. One end of the junction fails to match germline, which may point to a read error. This sequence joins TRBV2 and TRBJ2-1; D gene unclear. This CDR3 comprises 14 residues. CDR1 is SNHLY and CDR2 is FYNNEI in the germline V gene. CDR3 region: CASSKALLMYEQFF. The DNA of the CDR3 is TGTGCCAGCAGTAAAGCCCTTCTAATGTATGAGCAGTTCTTC.

This clonotype occurred many times. J is TRBJ2-2 and V is TRBV30; 7 bases line up with TRBD1. The CDR3 sequence is 14 residues long. V lost 5 bases to trimming and J lost 0 bases; unmatched junction nucleotides: 3. The germline V gene encodes CDR1 GTSNPN and CDR2 SVGIG (reference sequence). CDR3 nucleotides: TGTGCCTGGGTGACAGGGACGAACACCGGGGAGCTGTTTTTT. Translated, it gives CAWVTGTNTGELFF.

This clonotype was recorded at least ten times. V is TRBV7-8 and J is TRBJ2-1; possibly TRBD1 for D (5 bases). Trimming stripped 9 bases from V and 4 bases from J, with 25 bases between. CDR1 is SGHVS and CDR2 is FQNEAQ in the germline V gene. The CDR3 is 17 residues long. The CDR3 here is CASRTVTDRFLYNEQFF. The CDR3 bases are TGTGCCAGTCGAACTGTCACCGACAGATTTTTGTACAATGAGCAGTTCTTC.

DNA of the CDR3: TGTGCTAGTGGTTTATCGGCCAGTGGAAACACCATATATTTT. Its translation is CASGLSASGNTIYF. The chain has TRBV12-5 and TRBJ1-3; no definite D call. This CDR3 is built from 14 residues. Per the germline V gene, CDR1 is LGHNT and CDR2 is FRNRAP. Trimming removed 3 bases from V and 3 bases from J, with 9 bases in between.

In this sample, this clonotype turned up many times. This chain connects TRBV5-5 to TRBJ2-7, with TRBD2 matching 9 bases. The CDR3 is made up of 16 amino acids. The trim removed 0 bases at V and 7 bases at J, leaving 11 bases unmatched. CDR1 and CDR2 from the germline V gene are SGHKS and YYEKEE (reference sequence). The CDR3 loop reads CASSLGSGGASGEQYF. The CDR3 DNA sequence: TGTGCCAGCAGCTTGGGTAGCGGGGGAGCCTCCGGGGAGCAGTACTTC.

This clonotype was counted many times. The gene calls are TRBV3-1 and TRBJ1-1, with D possibly being TRBD1 (5 bases). Trimming removed 1 base at V and 0 bases at J, with 12 bases between. Germline V gives CDR1 LGHDT, CDR2 YNNKEL (reference sequence). The CDR3 consists of 16 residues. CDR3 amino acids: CASSQASRGVNTEAFF. Here the CDR3 DNA reads TGTGCCAGCAGCCAAGCATCTCGGGGGGTGAACACTGAAGCTTTCTTT.